This T cell receptor (beta chain) was documented in a study of T cell repertoires in cytomegalovirus infection. Study overall: HLA-C-restricted CMV epitopes, recently identified, and well-studied HLA-B-restricted ones were used by the study. Both a matching HLA type and CMV infection were indicated by public TCR beta signatures.

TCRdb ran MiXCR on the reads and lists one entry per CDR3 protein. The sample has 300,000 to 400,000 distinct CDR3 sequences, roughly 28% seen once; the top ten hold 15% to 25%. Regarding the study as a whole: HLA-C-restricted CMV-specific TCR beta clonotypes were dominant in the ex vivo response. Carriers of CMV plus the relevant HLA were identified by cumulative public TCR beta family frequency.

With 4 bases clipped from V and 3 bases from J, the junction kept 9 bases outside the gene matches. CDR1 is DFQATT, CDR2 SNEGSKA, per germline (reference sequence). This CDR3 has 15 amino acids. About this clonotype: The antigen remains unidentified.

The clonotype was recovered from a human donor in good health (CMV status not recorded). Some clones in this sample may be carry-over from other donors' samples. Sequenced here: cultured PBMCs, sampled from culture after CMV antigen stimulation. The V and J genes are TRBV20-1 and TRBJ2-1; 7 positions match TRBD2. CDR3 in amino acids: CSATGSGVGYNEQFF. As DNA, the CDR3 is TGCAGTGCTACCGGGAGCGGGGTTGGCTACAATGAGCAGTTCTTC.